This entry lists 25 T cell receptor beta chains sequenced from one sample in a study of T cells in Graves' hyperthyroidism and ophthalmopathy. Amplification targeted TCR beta CDR3 regions from RNA transcripts. The HTBI primer set drove a first-round RT-PCR of the TCR CDR3. Each CDR3 protein is one row after TCRdb ran MiXCR on the multiplex PCR reads. The data hold approximately 410,000 distinct CDR3 sequences, with roughly 15% observed a single time. Sequencing input: blood. The receptors derive from a man between 18 and 35 years old with Graves' ophthalmopathy.

This clonotype appeared many times. This rearrangement joins TRBV28 to TRBJ2-5; 7 nucleotides line up with TRBD2. The CDR3 totals 15 residues. V trimming: 7 bases; J trimming: 4 bases; junction bases outside the gene matches: 12. CDR1 is MDHEN, CDR2 SYDVKM, per germline. The CDR3 bases are TGTGCCAGCAACAAACCAACTTTAGCGGGAGAGACCCAGTACTTC. Amino acid sequence: CASNKPTLAGETQYF.

Regarding this clonotype: This sequence may be a read error, since a much larger clone differs from it by one base. In DNA form, the CDR3 reads TGTGCCAGCAGCTCTATAGCGTCACGAGAGACCCAGTACTTC. It translates to CASSSIASRETQYF. The rearrangement links TRBV11-1 to TRBJ2-5, with D possibly being TRBD2 (5 bases). V dropped 4 bases and J dropped 4 bases, with 13 bases sitting between them. Germline CDR1 reads SGHAT; CDR2 reads FQDESV (reference sequence). This CDR3 comprises 14 residues.

This clonotype was seen only a few times. The chain combines TRBV20-1 with TRBJ2-7, with 9 nucleotides matching TRBD1. There are 13 residues in the CDR3. Germline V gives CDR1 DFQATT, CDR2 SNEGSKA (reference sequence). V lost 5 bases to trimming and J lost 5 bases; unmatched junction nucleotides: 7. In nucleotides, the CDR3 is TGCAGTGCTGGCCCAGGGACAGGGAACGAGCAGTACTTC. Translating it yields CSAGPGTGNEQYF.

This clonotype was seen at least ten times. This chain links TRBV5-5 with TRBJ2-5; possibly TRBD2 for D (7 bases). The germline V gene encodes CDR1 SGHKS and CDR2 YYEKEE (reference sequence). This CDR3 has 16 residues. V lost 4 bases and J 0 bases, leaving 16 bases between the germline ends. The CDR3 protein is CASSLPGRGNQETQYF. The CDR3 bases are TGTGCCAGCAGCCTACCAGGGAGGGGGAACCAAGAGACCCAGTACTTC.

This clonotype has a count of ten or more. The chain is built from TRBV4-1 and TRBJ1-1; no definite D call. There are 13 residues in the CDR3. V was shortened by 3 bases and J by 5 bases, with 10 bases between the two germline ends. The germline CDR1 and CDR2 sequences are MGHRA and YSYEKL. CDR3 in amino acids: CASSHSRDTEAFF. The CDR3 DNA is TGCGCCAGCAGCCACTCTCGAGATACTGAAGCTTTCTTT.

This clonotype was counted at least ten times. The chain is built from TRBV5-8 and TRBJ2-7; weak D call: TRBD2 (5 bases). CDR3 length: 15 amino acids. Germline loops: CDR1 SGHTS, CDR2 YDEGEE. V was cut by 1 base and J by 0 bases, with 11 bases left in between. The CDR3 region is CASSLRLGGSYEQYF. The CDR3 DNA sequence: TGTGCCAGCAGCTTGCGGCTAGGAGGCTCCTACGAGCAGTACTTC.

A single count supports this clonotype. This chain joins TRBV5-4 and TRBJ2-4, with TRBD1 matching over 8 bases. CDR1 and CDR2 from the germline V gene are SGHNT and YYREEE (reference sequence). V dropped 4 bases and J dropped 5; count of bases not matched to a gene: 8. CDR3 length: 15 amino acids. The CDR3 bases are TGTGCCAGCAGCCAGACAGGGGCGTCCGAAAACATTCAGTACTTC. Its translation is CASSQTGASENIQYF.

This clonotype was found a few times. Being one base from a much bigger clone, this may be a read error. The chain employs TRBV6-1 and TRBJ1-5; a possible D gene is TRBD1 (5 bases). Germline CDR1 and CDR2: MNHNS and SASEGT. Deletions cut 5 bases from V and 0 bases from J, with 8 bases between. The CDR3 runs 14 residues. The CDR3 here is CASSWGGSNQPQHF. CDR3 DNA: TGTGCCAGCAGTTGGGGGGGTAGCAATCAGCCCCAGCATTTT.

The chain couples TRBV4-1 to TRBJ2-7; TRBD1 matches at 7 bases. The CDR3 consists of 16 residues. The ends lost 5 bases at V and 0 bases at J; junction bases unmatched: 10. Germline values: CDR1 MGHRA, CDR2 YSYEKL. CDR3 region: CASSSAATGHSYEQYF. The DNA for the CDR3 is TGCGCCAGCAGCTCGGCGGCGACAGGGCACTCCTACGAGCAGTACTTC.

This clonotype was counted at least ten times. This chain links TRBV5-1 with TRBJ2-3; D unclear. From germline, CDR1 is SGHRS and CDR2 YFSETQ. CDR3 length equals 15 residues. Trimming took off 1 base at V and 0 bases at J, with 9 bases between the two ends. The DNA of the CDR3 is TGCGCCAGCAGCTTGACGGAGCCTAGCACAGATACGCAGTATTTT. Protein: CASSLTEPSTDTQYF.

This clonotype appeared many times. The chain is built from TRBV5-1 and TRBJ2-1; TRBD2 is a possible D gene (5 bases). Trimming stripped 2 bases from V and 6 bases from J, with 12 bases between. Germline CDR1 is SGHRS and CDR2 is YFSETQ. This CDR3 is 14 amino acids long. CDR3 protein: CASSFSSSSNEQFF. The DNA of the CDR3 is TGCGCCAGCAGCTTCTCTAGCTCATCCAATGAGCAGTTCTTC.

This clonotype was recorded at least ten times. The CDR3 spells CASSLAGGPADTQYF. In nucleotides, the CDR3 is TGTGCCAGCAGTCTAGCGGGGGGGCCCGCAGATACGCAGTATTTT. The chain is built from TRBV5-4 and TRBJ2-3; 12 bases align to TRBD2. This CDR3 spans 15 amino acids. Germline CDR1 SGHNT, CDR2 YYREEE (reference sequence). After removal of 5 bases from V and 4 bases from J, the junction contained 5 bases not matched to a gene.

Only a few counts were recorded for this clonotype. This sequence joins TRBV12-3 or TRBV12-4 and TRBJ2-3; 14 bases match TRBD2. Trimming took 4 bases from V and 5 from J; bases not matched to a gene: 8. CDR3 length equals 17 residues. The DNA for the CDR3 is TGTGCCAGCAGTTCCCCGGGACTAGCGGGAGATGGAGATACGCAGTATTTT. This translates into CASSSPGLAGDGDTQYF.

The chain joins TRBV29-1 to TRBJ1-2; D is perhaps TRBD1 (5 bases). V was pared by 0 bases and J by 4 bases, with 15 bases between. This CDR3 comprises 15 residues. Germline-derived CDR1 and CDR2 are SQVTM and ANQGSEA. The CDR3 nucleotides read TGCAGCGTTGAAGACCCTTGGGGGAGAGGCTATGGCTACACCTTC. Amino acids: CSVEDPWGRGYGYTF.

As regards this clonotype: A read error is possible here, since a much larger clone lies one base away. The chain links TRBV20-1 to TRBJ1-5; TRBD1 is a possible D gene (5 bases). In germline, CDR1 is DFQATT, CDR2 SNEGSKA (reference sequence). The CDR3 is 14 residues long. Trimming shortened V by 4 bases and J by 5 bases, and 15 bases separated the two germline ends. CDR3 in DNA: TGCAGTGCTAAGGCAGGGTCCGAGGATCAGCCCCAGCATTTT. Its translation is CSAKAGSEDQPQHF.

This clonotype was counted many times. The chain couples TRBV7-9 to TRBJ1-3; maybe TRBD1 (6 bases). The CDR3 is 16 residues long. V lost 5 bases to trimming and J lost 2 bases, with 16 bases between them. The germline CDR1 and CDR2 sequences are SEHNR and FQNEAQ (reference sequence). The CDR3 region has the DNA TGTGCCAGCAGCCACAGACCAGGGGACGCTGGAAACACCATATATTTT. Its protein product is CASSHRPGDAGNTIYF.

This sequence joins TRBV12-3 or TRBV12-4 and TRBJ2-1; TRBD2 aligns across 8 bases. The CDR3 spans 13 residues. The junction had 5 bases not matched to a gene; V was cut back by 8 bases and J by 5 bases. The CDR3 nucleotides read TGTGCCAGCGGGGGACTAGGGGACAATGAGCAGTTCTTC. Its translation is CASGGLGDNEQFF.

This clonotype has a count of ten or more. The CDR3 DNA sequence: TGTGCCAGCAGACCTGGGACAGGCTATAATTCACCCCTCCACTTT. Its protein product is CASRPGTGYNSPLHF. This chain connects TRBV12-3 or TRBV12-4 to TRBJ1-6; 8 bases line up with TRBD1. Unmatched junction bases numbered 4, after V lost 6 bases and J lost 3 bases. This CDR3 region has 15 residues.

The chain combines TRBV6-1 with TRBJ1-3, with no clear D. The CDR3 is made up of 14 amino acids. CDR1 MNHNS and CDR2 SASEGT come from the germline V gene. Trimming pared 5 bases from V and 0 bases from J, leaving 8 bases between. The CDR3 DNA reads as TGTGCCAGCAGTCGTGGAGGCTCTGGAAACACCATATATTTT. Protein product: CASSRGGSGNTIYF.

The rearrangement joins TRBV5-1 to TRBJ1-6; D is possibly TRBD1 (5 bases). The germline gives CDR1 SGHRS, CDR2 YFSETQ. Trimming cost V 1 base and J 10 bases, with 21 bases left between them. The CDR3 consists of 17 residues. The CDR3 protein is CASSLSIHRGLISPLHF. The CDR3 DNA is TGCGCCAGCAGCTTGAGTATCCATAGGGGACTCATCTCACCCCTCCACTTT.

This chain links TRBV11-1 with TRBJ2-3; 7 bases are a match to TRBD1. Germline-derived CDR1 and CDR2 are SGHAT and FQDESV (reference sequence). J gave up 5 bases and V 5 bases, and 7 bases lay outside the gene matches. There are 14 residues in the CDR3. Here the CDR3 reads CASSLDREKDTQYF. Written as DNA, the CDR3 is TGTGCCAGCAGCCTAGACAGGGAGAAAGATACGCAGTATTTT. Drawing the rest from reference TRBV11-1 and TRBJ2-3, the complete variable domain is EAEVAQSPRYKITEKSQAVAFWCDPISGHATLYWYRQILGQGPELLVQFQDESVVDDSQLPKDRFSAERLKGVDSTLKIQPAELGDSAMYLCASSLDREKDTQYFGPGTRLTVL.

This clonotype has ten or more counts. The gene calls are TRBV15 and TRBJ2-1; D perhaps matches TRBD2 (6 bases). The CDR3 is 14 amino acids. CDR1 is LNHNV and CDR2 is YYDKDF in the germline V gene (reference sequence). Deletions cut 1 base from V and 6 bases from J, with 10 bases between. The CDR3, as DNA: TGTGCCACCAGCAGAGGCGGGACTGCCAATGAGCAGTTCTTC. This sequence encodes CATSRGGTANEQFF.

This clonotype was counted at least ten times. The V and J genes are TRBV5-5 and TRBJ2-7; unclear D gene. CDR1 is SGHKS, CDR2 YYEKEE, per germline (reference sequence). This CDR3 is built from 12 residues. Trimming stripped 2 bases from V and 3 bases from J, with 6 bases between. CDR3 DNA: TGTGCCAGCAGCTTCTACGGCTACGAGCAGTACTTC. This translates into CASSFYGYEQYF.

This clonotype was observed at least ten times. This rearrangement joins TRBV7-2 to TRBJ2-1, with 12 bases aligning to TRBD2. V lost 0 bases, J lost 7 bases, and 4 bases stayed unmatched. Germline CDR1 reads SGHTA; CDR2 reads FQGNSA. The CDR3 contains 16 residues. The CDR3 sequence: CASSLAELAGGNEQFF. CDR3 nucleotides: TGTGCCAGCAGCTTAGCGGAGCTAGCGGGGGGGAATGAGCAGTTCTTC.

The rearrangement joins TRBV28 to TRBJ1-1; D not resolved. Trimming left V 7 bases short and J 4 bases short, with 7 bases between. Germline values: CDR1 MDHEN, CDR2 SYDVKM. This CDR3 has 11 residues. The CDR3 loop is CASTSVTEAFF. Written as DNA, the CDR3 is TGTGCCAGCACCAGCGTCACTGAAGCTTTCTTT.